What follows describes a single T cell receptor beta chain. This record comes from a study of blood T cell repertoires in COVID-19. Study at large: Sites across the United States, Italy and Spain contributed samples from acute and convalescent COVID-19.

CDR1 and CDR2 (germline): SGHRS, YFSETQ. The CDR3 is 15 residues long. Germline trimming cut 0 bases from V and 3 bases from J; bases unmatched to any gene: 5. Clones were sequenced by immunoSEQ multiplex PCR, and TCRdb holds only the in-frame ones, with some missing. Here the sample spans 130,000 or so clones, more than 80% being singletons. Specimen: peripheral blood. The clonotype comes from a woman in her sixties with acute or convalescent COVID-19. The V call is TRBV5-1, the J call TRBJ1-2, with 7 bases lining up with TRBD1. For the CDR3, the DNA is TGCGCCAGCAGCTTGGAACCGGGACAGTACTATGGCTACACCTTC. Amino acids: CASSLEPGQYYGYTF. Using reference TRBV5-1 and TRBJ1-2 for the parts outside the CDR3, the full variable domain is KAGVTQTPRYLIKTRGQQVTLSCSPISGHRSVSWYQQTPGQGLQFLFEYFSETQRNKGNFPGRFSGRQFSNSRSEMNVSTLELGDSALYLCASSLEPGQYYGYTFGSGTRLTVV.